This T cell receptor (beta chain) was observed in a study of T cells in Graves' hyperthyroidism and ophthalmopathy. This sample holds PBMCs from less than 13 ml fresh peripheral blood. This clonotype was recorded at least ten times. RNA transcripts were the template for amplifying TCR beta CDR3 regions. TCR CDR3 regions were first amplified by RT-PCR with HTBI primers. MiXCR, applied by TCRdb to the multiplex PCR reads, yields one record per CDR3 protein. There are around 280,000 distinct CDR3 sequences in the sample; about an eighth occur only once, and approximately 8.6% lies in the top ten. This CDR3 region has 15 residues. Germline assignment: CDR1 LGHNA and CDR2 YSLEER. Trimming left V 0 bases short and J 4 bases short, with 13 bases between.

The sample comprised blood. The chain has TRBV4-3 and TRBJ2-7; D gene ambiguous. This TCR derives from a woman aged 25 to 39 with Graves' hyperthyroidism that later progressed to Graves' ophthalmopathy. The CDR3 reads CASSQDPGGEYEQYF. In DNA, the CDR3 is TGCGCCAGCAGCCAAGATCCGGGTGGGGAATACGAGCAGTACTTC.